One TCR beta chain is described in this entry. The sequenced fragment ends 3 residues before the CDR3 boundary, so the rest is inferred from the germline J gene. The sample is drawn from a study of T cells in women clearing cervical HPV infection. V was pared by 8 bases and J by 2 bases, with 6 bases of the junction left unmatched. The CDR3 has 14 residues. In germline, CDR1 is SNHLY, CDR2 FYNNEI. Here immunoSEQ multiplex PCR was the method, and the copy in TCRdb shows in-frame clones only, minus some. This repertoire includes around 38,000 clones. V and J are TRBV2 and TRBJ2-7, with TRBD1 matching 10 bases. The TCR comes from a woman aged 18 to 69 with a cervical HPV16 infection that either progressed to CIN3+ or cleared (not recorded which). Sequencing input: blood buffy coat. The CDR3 reads CASHRDRGPYEQYF. The part of the CDR3 DNA that was read is TGTGCCAGCCACCGGGACAGGGGTCCCTACGAG. Looking up the rest from reference TRBV2 and TRBJ2-7 gives the full variable domain: EPEVTQTPSHQVTQMGQEVILRCVPISNHLYFYWYRQILGQKVEFLVSFYNNEISEKSEIFDDQFSVERPDGSNFTLKIRSTKLEDSAMYFCASHRDRGPYEQYFGPGTRLTVT.